This T cell receptor beta chain was recorded in a study of cytomegalovirus exposure and HLA in healthy donors. Study information: Unique TCRs from HLA-typed donors, roughly 87 million of them, were held in an early data release. Findings and limits, study-wide: In a later analysis, TCR beta V- and J-gene trimming was associated with a missense DCLRE1C variant. Most CMV-associated TCR beta chains were later found to appear HLA-restricted.

V shed 0 bases and J 0 bases; nucleotides not matched to a gene: 4. This CDR3 comprises 17 residues. Germline values: CDR1 SNHLY, CDR2 FYNNEI. Vbeta (60) and Jbeta (13) primers were used in the PCR. Measured with immunoSEQ multiplex PCR; TCRdb has only the in-frame clones, and not every one. The table includes some 96,000 clones, 70% to 80% detected once. With regard to this clone: As yet, its antigen is unknown.

The TCR comes from a female donor in good health and CMV-seronegative. The chain links TRBV2 to TRBJ2-7, with TRBD2 matching 11 bases. The source material was PBMCs. The CDR3 sequence is CASSEARGTSGSYEQYF. The CDR3 bases are TGTGCCAGCAGTGAAGCGCGGGGGACTAGCGGCTCCTACGAGCAGTACTTC.